The rows below give T cell receptor beta chains drawn from one sample of a study of blood T cell repertoires in COVID-19. The repertoire was sequenced with immunoSEQ multiplex PCR; TCRdb's copy has only in-frame clones and lacks some. The table has about 59,000 clones, approximately 79% seen once. Specimen: peripheral blood. The receptors were gathered from a man aged 55 to 70 with acute or convalescent COVID-19. Both conserved end residues are part of each CDR3. D genes are given only for firm matches. Size is stated for part of the rows, as once, few or many counts, or as a class when the clone is expanded.

D gene	V gene	clone size	J gene	CDR3 protein	CDR3 DNA
TRBD1	TRBV5-4	-	TRBJ1-1	CASSSTPGQGATEAFF	TGTGCCAGCAGCTCTACCCCGGGACAGGGGGCGACTGAAGCTTTCTTT
-	TRBV4-1	-	TRBJ1-5	CASSLLHRQGKQPQHF	TGCGCCAGCAGCCTACTCCACCGGCAGGGGAAGCAGCCCCAGCATTTT
TRBD1	TRBV7-8	once	TRBJ2-7	CASSTDRSGEQYF	TGTGCCAGCAGCACGGACAGGTCGGGCGAGCAGTACTTC
TRBD1	TRBV2	-	TRBJ1-3	CASSVDRVEGNTIYF	TGTGCCAGCAGCGTGGACAGGGTGGAAGGAAACACCATATATTTT
-	TRBV19	-	TRBJ1-5	CASSIGLDGGPQHF	TGTGCCAGTAGTATTGGGTTGGATGGCGGGCCCCAGCATTTT
-	TRBV5-6	-	TRBJ2-5	CASSLSGKETQYF	TGTGCCAGCAGCTTGTCAGGGAAAGAGACCCAGTACTTC
TRBD1	TRBV7-9	once	TRBJ1-5	CASSSYDRGDQPQHF	TGTGCCAGCAGCTCGTATGACAGGGGCGATCAGCCCCAGCATTTT
-	TRBV2	-	TRBJ1-6	CASSTITGSPGSPLHF	TGTGCCAGCAGTACTATTACAGGGAGCCCGGGTTCACCCCTCCACTTT
TRBD1	TRBV2	once	TRBJ1-6	CASKRGGQGESPLHF	TGTGCCAGCAAGAGAGGGGGACAGGGGGAATCACCCCTCCACTTT
-	TRBV5-8	-	TRBJ2-5	CASSGGTLRGQTQYF	TGTGCCAGCAGCGGGGGGACCCTTCGAGGGCAGACCCAGTACTTC
TRBD1	TRBV27	-	TRBJ2-1	CATRTGNYNEQFF	TGTGCCACCCGGACAGGGAACTACAATGAGCAGTTCTTC
-	TRBV5-1	-	TRBJ1-6	CASSLVDYNSPLHF	TGCGCCAGCAGCTTGGTAGATTATAATTCACCCCTCCACTTT
-	TRBV23-1	-	TRBJ2-4	CASSQSDQGRGENIQYF	TGCGCCAGCAGTCAATCAGACCAGGGGAGGGGAGAAAACATTCAGTACTTC
-	TRBV18	-	TRBJ1-1	CASSPTSALNTEAFF	TGTGCCAGCTCACCGACAAGTGCCCTGAACACTGAAGCTTTCTTT
TRBD1	TRBV6-6	few	TRBJ1-1	CASSKGQGIDTEAFF	TGTGCCAGCAGCAAAGGACAGGGGATCGACACTGAAGCTTTCTTT
TRBD2	TRBV12-5	-	TRBJ2-7	CASGTGGLYEQYF	TGTGCTAGTGGGACGGGGGGGCTCTACGAGCAGTACTTC
-	TRBV5-5	-	TRBJ1-5	CASIQGVGVNQPQHF	TGTGCCAGCATCCAAGGAGTAGGGGTCAATCAGCCCCAGCATTTT
-	TRBV19	-	TRBJ1-2	CASSIGIQTVYGYTF	TGTGCCAGTAGTATCGGGATACAGACCGTCTATGGCTACACCTTC
-	TRBV27	few	TRBJ1-1	CASSFSIRAPEAFF	TGTGCCAGCAGTTTTTCGATCAGGGCCCCTGAAGCTTTCTTT
TRBD1	TRBV29-1	medium-sized	TRBJ2-2	CSGGQANTGELFF	TGCAGCGGGGGACAGGCCAACACCGGGGAGCTGTTTTTT